Listed below are T cell receptor beta chains from one sample, sequenced in a study of T cells in Graves' hyperthyroidism and ophthalmopathy. TCRdb re-derived calls from the multiplex PCR reads in MiXCR, one entry per CDR3 protein. Of more than 300,000 distinct CDR3 sequences listed, approximately 18% were seen once; the top ten hold over 35%. Specimen: blood. Receptors were obtained from a man between 18 and 35 years old with Graves' ophthalmopathy. Both conserved end residues are part of each CDR3. A D gene is named only where the DNA matches it firmly. Expanded clones get a size class; other rows say once, few or many, or leave the size out.

>TRBD2|13|TRBJ2-2|few|TRBV6-2/TRBV6-3
CASKRGTPGELFF
TGTGCCAGCAAGCGGGGAACCCCCGGGGAGCTGTTTTTT
>TRBD2|16|TRBJ2-3|many|TRBV7-3
CASSGYGGGGTDTQYF
TGTGCCAGCAGCGGCTATGGCGGGGGGGGCACAGATACGCAGTATTTT
>.|14|TRBJ2-7|many|TRBV29-1
CSVDPGGGGYEQYF
TGCAGCGTTGACCCCGGGGGAGGGGGCTACGAGCAGTACTTC
>TRBD1|14|TRBJ1-2|.|TRBV12-3/TRBV12-4
CASRRNRGGLGYTF
TGTGCCAGCAGACGTAACAGGGGAGGACTCGGCTACACCTTC
>.|13|TRBJ2-1|few|TRBV3-1
CASSQVQHNEQFF
TGTGCCAGCAGCCAAGTTCAGCACAATGAGCAGTTCTTC
>TRBD2|16|TRBJ2-3|many|TRBV20-1
CSARGRAGGRADTQYF
TGCAGTGCTAGAGGTCGAGCGGGGGGGAGGGCGGATACGCAGTATTTT
>TRBD1|14|TRBJ1-1|.|TRBV18
CASSPDRGVAEAFF
TGTGCCAGCTCACCCGACAGGGGAGTCGCTGAAGCTTTCTTT
>.|13|TRBJ2-1|once|TRBV19
CASSSVLPWEQFF
TGTGCCAGTAGTAGCGTATTGCCGTGGGAGCAGTTCTTC
>.|14|TRBJ2-3|many|TRBV12-3/TRBV12-4
CASSLGPRSDTQYF
TGTGCCAGCAGTTTAGGTCCTAGATCAGATACGCAGTATTTT
>TRBD2|16|TRBJ2-3|many|TRBV20-1
CSAREGYRLATDTQYF
TGCAGTGCTAGAGAGGGTTATCGACTAGCGACGGATACGCAGTATTTT
>TRBD2|13|TRBJ2-7|many|TRBV20-1
CSASTAGRNEQYF
TGCAGTGCTAGTACAGCGGGAAGGAACGAGCAGTACTTC
>.|15|TRBJ1-2|.|TRBV20-1
CSAPVQGESGYGYTF
TGCAGTGCCCCCGTTCAAGGGGAATCGGGCTATGGCTACACCTTC
>.|17|TRBJ1-6|few|TRBV5-1
CASTTGGSGSYNSPLHF
TGCGCCAGTACCACGGGGGGCTCTGGCTCCTATAATTCACCCCTCCACTTT
>.|15|TRBJ2-2|many|TRBV11-2
CASSLASGPTGELFF
TGTGCCAGCAGCTTAGCTTCAGGGCCGACCGGGGAGCTGTTTTTT
>.|14|TRBJ1-6|many|TRBV18
CASSGVGYNSPLHF
TGTGCCAGCTCAGGTGTTGGATATAATTCACCCCTCCACTTT
>.|14|TRBJ1-6|many|TRBV14
CASSQTGVGSPLHF
TGTGCCAGCAGCCAGACAGGCGTGGGTTCACCCCTCCACTTT
>.|15|TRBJ1-4|.|TRBV20-1
CSARVTGTTNEKLFF
TGCAGTGCTAGAGTTACAGGGACAACTAATGAAAAACTGTTTTTT
>.|16|TRBJ2-1|few|TRBV5-1
CASSLAQHLSYNEQFF
TGCGCCAGCAGCTTGGCCCAACACCTCTCCTACAATGAGCAGTTCTTC
>.|13|TRBJ2-2|few|TRBV7-3
CASGPVNTGELFF
TGTGCCAGCGGGCCAGTGAACACCGGGGAGCTGTTTTTT
>TRBD2|15|TRBJ2-7|.|TRBV9
CASSPTLADSYEQYF
TGTGCCAGCAGCCCTACACTAGCGGACTCCTACGAGCAGTACTTC
>.|14|TRBJ1-5|many|TRBV2
CASSGETPNQPQHF
TGTGCCAGCAGTGGAGAGACGCCCAATCAGCCCCAGCATTTT
>.|13|TRBJ2-7|.|TRBV20-1
CSATGTVTYEQYF
TGCAGTGCTACCGGGACCGTCACCTACGAGCAGTACTTC
>TRBD2|15|TRBJ2-7|.|TRBV7-8
CASSSLTRGAYEQYF
TGTGCCAGCAGCAGTCTTACGCGGGGGGCTTACGAGCAGTACTTC
>.|16|TRBJ1-2|few|TRBV4-2
CASSHDATGDTDGYTF
TGTGCCAGCAGCCATGACGCGACGGGGGATACCGATGGCTACACCTTC
>TRBD1|16|TRBJ1-2|.|TRBV24-1
CATSDPDRDSIYGYTF
TGTGCCACCAGTGACCCGGACAGGGACAGTATTTATGGCTACACCTTC
>TRBD1|15|TRBJ2-1|many|TRBV12-3/TRBV12-4
CASSRNRGVNNEQFF
TGTGCCAGCAGTAGAAACAGGGGGGTAAACAATGAGCAGTTCTTC
>.|14|TRBJ2-2|many|TRBV28
CASIGGEGVGELFF
TGTGCCAGCATTGGCGGGGAAGGGGTCGGGGAGCTGTTTTTT
>.|14|TRBJ1-2|many|TRBV12-3/TRBV12-4
CASSPSAGDYGYTF
TGTGCCAGCAGTCCATCGGCAGGGGACTATGGCTACACCTTC
>.|14|TRBJ1-1|many|TRBV7-9
CASSLLAGVPEAFF
TGTGCCAGCAGCTTACTTGCCGGGGTACCTGAAGCTTTCTTT
>.|14|TRBJ2-5|.|TRBV9
CASSVGQAEETQYF
TGTGCCAGCAGCGTAGGGCAGGCGGAAGAGACCCAGTACTTC
>.|15|TRBJ2-3|few|TRBV6-1
CASSPYTSSTDTQYF
TGTGCCAGCAGTCCCTATACAAGCAGCACAGATACGCAGTATTTT
>TRBD1|17|TRBJ2-7|many|TRBV20-1
CSARDRPPDRGLNEQYF
TGCAGTGCTAGAGATCGACCTCCGGACAGGGGGCTCAACGAGCAGTACTTC
>.|14|TRBJ2-7|few|TRBV5-5
CASSLLGDPYEQYF
TGTGCCAGCAGCTTGTTAGGGGATCCCTACGAGCAGTACTTC
>.|14|TRBJ2-4|many|TRBV6-5
CASSYSGTGDIQYF
TGTGCCAGCAGTTACTCCGGGACGGGGGACATTCAGTACTTC
>TRBD2|14|TRBJ2-7|.|TRBV5-1
CASTGTSRLNEQYF
TGCGCCAGCACTGGGACTAGCCGTTTGAACGAGCAGTACTTC
>.|12|TRBJ2-7|few|TRBV6-1
CASSGSTGEQYF
TGTGCCAGCAGTGGCTCAACCGGGGAGCAGTACTTC
>TRBD2|17|TRBJ2-7|many|TRBV12-3/TRBV12-4
CASSFSLAGFIGYEQYF
TGTGCCAGCAGTTTTAGTCTAGCGGGGTTCATTGGTTACGAGCAGTACTTC
>.|15|TRBJ1-2|many|TRBV3-1
CASSPTRQANYGYTF
TGTGCCAGCAGCCCCACAAGACAGGCTAACTATGGCTACACCTTC
>.|14|TRBJ1-3|few|TRBV6-1
CASSGRGPGNTIYF
TGTGCCAGCAGTGGTAGAGGGCCTGGAAACACCATATATTTT
>.|14|TRBJ1-2|.|TRBV7-9
CASSLEGSLYGYTF
TGTGCCAGCAGCTTAGAGGGGAGCCTCTATGGCTACACCTTC
>.|14|TRBJ1-1|many|TRBV12-3/TRBV12-4
CASIPSRGGTEAFF
TGTGCCAGCATTCCTTCGAGGGGGGGGACTGAAGCTTTCTTT
>TRBD1|17|TRBJ1-3|once|TRBV19
CASTGTGRQSSGNTIYF
TGTGCCAGTACCGGGACAGGCCGTCAGAGCTCTGGAAACACCATATATTTT
>.|12|TRBJ1-5|many|TRBV7-9
CAITDSNQPQHF
TGTGCCATTACAGATAGCAATCAGCCCCAGCATTTT
>.|12|TRBJ1-2|.|TRBV29-1
CSVESGDGGYTF
TGCAGCGTTGAATCCGGAGATGGCGGCTACACCTTC
>.|19|TRBJ1-5|.|TRBV7-4
CASSLGGLGSAYSNQPQHF
TGTGCCAGCAGCTTAGGGGGTTTGGGCAGTGCTTATAGCAATCAGCCCCAGCATTTT
>.|13|TRBJ1-5|few|TRBV20-1
CSARVSRNQPQHF
TGCAGTGCTAGAGTATCGCGCAATCAGCCCCAGCATTTT